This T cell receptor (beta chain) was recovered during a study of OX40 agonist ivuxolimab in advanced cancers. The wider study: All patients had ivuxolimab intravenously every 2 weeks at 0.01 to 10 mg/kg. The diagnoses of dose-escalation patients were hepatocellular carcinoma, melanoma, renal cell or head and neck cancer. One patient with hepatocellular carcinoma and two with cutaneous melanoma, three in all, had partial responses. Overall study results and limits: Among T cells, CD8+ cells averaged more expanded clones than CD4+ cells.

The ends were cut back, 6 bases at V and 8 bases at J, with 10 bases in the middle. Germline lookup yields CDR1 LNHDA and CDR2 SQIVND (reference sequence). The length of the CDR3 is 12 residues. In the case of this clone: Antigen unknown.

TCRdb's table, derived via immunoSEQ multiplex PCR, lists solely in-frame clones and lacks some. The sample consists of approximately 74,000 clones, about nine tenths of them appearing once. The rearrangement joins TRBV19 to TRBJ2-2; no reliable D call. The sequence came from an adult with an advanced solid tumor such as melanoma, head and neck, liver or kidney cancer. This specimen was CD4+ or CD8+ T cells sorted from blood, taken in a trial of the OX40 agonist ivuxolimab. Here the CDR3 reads CASSPWSGELFF. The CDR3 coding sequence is TGTGCCAGTAGCCCCTGGAGTGGGGAGCTGTTTTTT. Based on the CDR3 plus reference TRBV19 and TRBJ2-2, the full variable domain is DGGITQSPKYLFRKEGQNVTLSCEQNLNHDAMYWYRQDPGQGLRLIYYSQIVNDFQKGDIAEGYSVSREKKESFPLTVTSAQKNPTAFYLCASSPWSGELFFGEGSRLTVL.